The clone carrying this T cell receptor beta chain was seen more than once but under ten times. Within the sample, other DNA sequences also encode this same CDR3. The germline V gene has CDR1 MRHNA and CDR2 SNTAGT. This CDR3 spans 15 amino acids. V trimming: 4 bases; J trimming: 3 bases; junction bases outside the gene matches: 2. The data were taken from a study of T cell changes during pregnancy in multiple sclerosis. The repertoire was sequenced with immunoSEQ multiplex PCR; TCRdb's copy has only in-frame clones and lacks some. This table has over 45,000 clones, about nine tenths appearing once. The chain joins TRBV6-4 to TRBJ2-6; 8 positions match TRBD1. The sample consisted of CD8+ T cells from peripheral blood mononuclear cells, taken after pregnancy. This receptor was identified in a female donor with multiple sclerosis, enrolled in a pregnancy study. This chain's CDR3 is CASSVDRGGANVLTF. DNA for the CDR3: TGTGCCAGCAGTGTCGACAGGGGTGGGGCCAACGTCCTGACTTTC.